This passage covers 13 T cell receptor beta chains from one sample sequenced in a study of OX40 agonist ivuxolimab in advanced cancers. The assay was immunoSEQ multiplex PCR, and TCRdb's table has in-frame clones only and misses some. The sample includes roughly 86,000 clones, 90% of them seen just once. The material was CD4+ or CD8+ T cells sorted from blood, obtained in a trial of the OX40 agonist ivuxolimab. These receptors came from an adult with an advanced solid tumor such as melanoma, head and neck, liver or kidney cancer.

V usage is TRBV10-3 and J usage is TRBJ2-7; tentative D call: TRBD2 (6 bases). V lost 10 bases, J lost 0 bases, and 22 bases lay in between. The CDR3 sequence is 16 residues long. Per germline, CDR1 ENHRY and CDR2 SYGVKD. CDR3 in amino acids: CASRSPGFGSSYEQYF. The CDR3 bases are TGTGCCAGTCGGAGTCCGGGTTTCGGGAGCTCCTACGAGCAGTACTTC.

This clone was detected once. The V and J genes are TRBV5-1 and TRBJ1-4; D gene uncertain. V was shortened by 4 bases and J by 4 bases, with 8 bases between the two germline ends. This CDR3 spans 13 amino acids. Germline V gives CDR1 SGHRS, CDR2 YFSETQ. The chain's CDR3 is CASSPPGNEKLFF. As DNA, the CDR3 is TGCGCCAGCAGCCCACCTGGTAATGAAAAACTGTTTTTT.

The DNA of the CDR3 is TGTGCCAGCTCACCAACAGAGGAGCTGTTTTTT. Translating it yields CASSPTEELFF. The chain recombines TRBV18 with TRBJ2-2; D remains unclear. The V end lost 2 bases, the J end lost 10 bases, and 5 bases lay between the germline ends. The CDR3 has 11 residues. Germline-derived CDR1 and CDR2 are KGHSH and LQKENI.

V usage is TRBV10-3 and J usage is TRBJ2-3; D gene ambiguous. Trimming took 8 bases from V and 3 from J, leaving 6 bases between them. Germline lookup yields CDR1 ENHRY and CDR2 SYGVKD. This CDR3 spans 11 amino acids. In nucleotides, the CDR3 is TGTGCCATCGCAGAGACAGATACGCAGTATTTT. Translating it yields CAIAETDTQYF.

V and J are TRBV30 and TRBJ2-1, with a possible D match to TRBD2 (6 bases). The CDR3 has 15 amino acids. V shed 0 bases and J shed 2 bases, with 11 bases lying between them. The V gene's germline CDR1 is GTSNPN and CDR2 SVGIG (reference sequence). The CDR3 is CAWSVSSDPYNEQFF. The CDR3 region has the DNA TGTGCCTGGAGTGTATCTAGCGACCCCTACAATGAGCAGTTCTTC.

The CDR3 protein is CASSPTSGRADTQYF. The CDR3 nucleotides read TGTGCCAGCAGCCCGACTAGCGGGAGAGCAGATACGCAGTATTTT. The rearrangement uses TRBV7-2 and TRBJ2-3; 12 nucleotides align to TRBD2. With 5 bases clipped from V and 4 bases from J, the junction kept 4 bases outside the gene matches. The germline gives CDR1 SGHTA, CDR2 FQGNSA. The CDR3 length is 15 residues.

The CDR3 region has the DNA TGTGCCAGCAGGGACAGGGGGCGCGCCACTGAAGCTTTCTTT. Protein sequence: CASRDRGRATEAFF. The chain couples TRBV6-5 to TRBJ1-1; TRBD1 aligns across 11 bases. The CDR3 extends over 14 amino acids. Looked up from germline, CDR1 is MNHEY and CDR2 is SVGAGI. Unmatched junction bases numbered 4, after V lost 6 bases and J lost 4 bases.

The V and J genes are TRBV29-1 and TRBJ2-1; 7 bases map to TRBD2. Germline trimming cut 2 bases from V and 0 bases from J; bases unmatched to any gene: 4. The CDR3 length is 15 residues. The germline V gene has CDR1 SQVTM and CDR2 ANQGSEA. The CDR3 DNA follows: TGCAGCGTTGAACGGGAGGCCTTCTCCTACAATGAGCAGTTCTTC. Translation gives CSVEREAFSYNEQFF.

This clone was seen many times. The CDR3 is CASSLISGNEQFF. The CDR3 region has the DNA TGTGCCAGCAGCCTCATTAGCGGCAATGAGCAGTTCTTC. J is TRBJ2-1 and V is TRBV2; weak D call: TRBD2 (6 bases). V was shortened by 6 bases and J by 6 bases, with 12 bases between the two germline ends. The CDR3 has 13 amino acids. The germline gives CDR1 SNHLY, CDR2 FYNNEI.

This clone showed up just a few times. The V and J genes are TRBV30 and TRBJ1-2, with D unclear. The CDR3 extends over 13 amino acids. Trimming stripped 0 bases from V and 4 bases from J, with 9 bases between. CDR1 and CDR2 from the germline V gene are GTSNPN and SVGIG (reference sequence). The CDR3 sequence: CAWSVHSAYGYTF. CDR3 nucleotide sequence: TGTGCCTGGAGTGTGCACAGTGCCTATGGCTACACCTTC.

This chain joins TRBV30 and TRBJ1-2, with no clear D. The V gene lost 3 bases and the J gene lost 5 bases, with 10 bases spanning the gap. There are 12 residues in the CDR3. Germline values: CDR1 GTSNPN, CDR2 SVGIG (reference sequence). CDR3 coding DNA: TGTGCCTGGAGCCTCCTTTCATATGGCTACACCTTC. As protein: CAWSLLSYGYTF.

The rearrangement links TRBV5-1 to TRBJ2-7; the D gene is possibly TRBD1 (5 bases). CDR1 SGHRS and CDR2 YFSETQ come from the germline V gene. The V gene lost 1 base and the J gene lost 7 bases, with 12 bases spanning the gap. This CDR3 has 13 amino acids. CDR3: CASSLTGPREQYF. The DNA for the CDR3 is TGCGCCAGCAGCTTGACAGGTCCCAGGGAGCAGTACTTC.

Here the CDR3 reads CASSESMEKLFF. The CDR3 DNA reads as TGCGCCAGCAGTGAGTCTATGGAAAAACTGTTTTTT. This rearrangement joins TRBV10-2 to TRBJ1-4, with no clear D. Germline assignment: CDR1 WSHSY and CDR2 SAAADI. The CDR3 is made up of 12 amino acids. The ends were cut back, 0 bases at V and 8 bases at J, with 4 bases in the middle.